Listed below are T cell receptor beta chains from one sample, sequenced in a study of blood T cell repertoires in COVID-19. TCRdb's copy holds only in-frame clones and misses some; the assay was immunoSEQ multiplex PCR. The top ten clones hold 7.5% to 10% of a sample with about 45,000 clones, around 85% of them seen once. Sequenced sample: peripheral blood. The source of these receptors is a human donor in a cohort sampled during active COVID-19. The CDR3 runs from the conserved cysteine through the conserved F or W. D genes are given only for firm matches. The size entry is marked missing in some rows and otherwise reads once, few, many or a size class.

clone_size,d_call,v_call,j_call,cdr3_nt,cdr3_aa
.,TRBD1,TRBV14,TRBJ2-2,TGTGCCAGCAGCCCAGGGGGAACCGGGGAGCTGTTTTTT,CASSPGGTGELFF
.,TRBD1,TRBV5-1,TRBJ1-3,TGCGCCAGCAGCTTGGTGGACAGGGGATCCGGAAACACCATATATTTT,CASSLVDRGSGNTIYF
.,TRBD2,TRBV5-1,TRBJ2-1,TGCGCCAGCAGCTTGTTCGGGGCGGGGGGGCTCAATGAGCAGTTCTTC,CASSLFGAGGLNEQFF
few,.,TRBV3-1/TRBV3-2,TRBJ1-6,TGTGCCAGCAGCCCCCTTACAGGTGCCACCGGGGGTTCCTATAATTCACCCCTCCACTTT,CASSPLTGATGGSYNSPLHF
.,TRBD2,TRBV5-1,TRBJ2-7,TGCGCCAGCAGCTCCGGGACTAGCGGGGGTTACGAGCAGTACTTC,CASSSGTSGGYEQYF
few,TRBD1,TRBV18,TRBJ1-5,TGTGCCAGCTCACAAGGGACAGGTTCCCATCAGCCCCAGCATTTT,CASSQGTGSHQPQHF
.,.,TRBV27,TRBJ2-1,TGTGCCAGCAGTTTAGCAGGATATGAGCAGTTCTTC,CASSLAGYEQFF
.,.,TRBV21-1,TRBJ2-2,TGTGCCAGCAGAAAACGGACCCCTGACAGGGCGATTACCGGGGAGCTGTTTTTT,CASRKRTPDRAITGELFF
once,TRBD1,TRBV30,TRBJ1-2,TGTGCCTGGAGCGCCGACAGGGGGCGAGATGGCTACACCTTC,CAWSADRGRDGYTF
.,TRBD2,TRBV3-1/TRBV3-2,TRBJ2-7,TGTGCCAGCAGCCAATCCGGCGGGGGGGCCTACGAGCAGTACTTC,CASSQSGGGAYEQYF
.,TRBD2,TRBV5-1,TRBJ2-5,TGCGCCAGCAGCTGGGGGGGAGAAGAGACCCAGTACTTC,CASSWGGEETQYF
.,TRBD1,TRBV18,TRBJ1-1,TGTGCCAGCTCACCGCAAAGAGGACAGGGGACTGAAGCTTTCTTT,CASSPQRGQGTEAFF
.,TRBD1,TRBV4-1,TRBJ2-6,TGCGCCAGCAGCCAATCCTCCTGGACAGGGGGCTTTTCCGGGGCCAACGTCCTGACTTTC,CASSQSSWTGGFSGANVLTF
.,.,TRBV20-1,TRBJ2-5,TGCAGTGCAGAAGCGACCGAGACCCAGTACTTC,CSAEATETQYF
.,.,TRBV2,TRBJ1-1,TGTGCCAGCAGTCCCCTTGAGGGGAGGTATACTGAAGCTTTCTTT,CASSPLEGRYTEAFF
.,TRBD1,TRBV29-1,TRBJ1-2,TGCAGCGTCGACAGTTCAGGGGGCGGTGACTATGGCTACACCTTC,CSVDSSGGGDYGYTF
.,TRBD2,TRBV6-5,TRBJ2-1,TGTGCCAGCAGTAGCGGGGATTACAATGAGCAGTTCTTC,CASSSGDYNEQFF
.,.,TRBV6-5,TRBJ1-4,TGTGCCAGCAGTTACTCTAAAGGGGGAACTAATGAAAAACTGTTTTTT,CASSYSKGGTNEKLFF
.,.,TRBV7-6,TRBJ1-6,TGTGCCAGCAGCCCCGGGGGTATAAATTCACCCCTCCACTTT,CASSPGGINSPLHF
.,.,TRBV3-1/TRBV3-2,TRBJ1-2,TGTGCCAGCAGCCCCGGGGGGTTGAACTATGGCTACACCTTC,CASSPGGLNYGYTF
.,TRBD1,TRBV5-1,TRBJ2-7,TGCGCCAGCTCCGGGACAGGGGCATCCTACGAGCAGTACTTC,CASSGTGASYEQYF
.,.,TRBV6-6,TRBJ2-5,TGTGCCAGCAGGGCCGGAGGTCGCCAAGAGACCCAGTACTTC,CASRAGGRQETQYF
few,TRBD1,TRBV7-8,TRBJ1-1,TGTGCCAGCAGCTATGGACAGGGGACTGAAGCTTTCTTT,CASSYGQGTEAFF
.,.,TRBV28,TRBJ1-2,TGTGCCAGCAGCCCGGGTAGTGTCCGTGGCTACACCTTC,CASSPGSVRGYTF
.,.,TRBV18,TRBJ2-5,TGTGCCAGCTCCCTCGGGGACCAAGAGACCCAGTACTTC,CASSLGDQETQYF
.,TRBD1,TRBV5-8,TRBJ1-2,TGTGCCAGCAGCTTGCCCGTTGCGAGGCAGGGGGCGCGAGGTGATGGCTACACCTTC,CASSLPVARQGARGDGYTF
.,TRBD1,TRBV28,TRBJ2-7,TGTGCCAGCAGTCCCGGGACAGGGGCTAGGTACGAGCAGTACTTC,CASSPGTGARYEQYF
.,.,TRBV7-6,TRBJ2-5,TGTGCCAGCAGCTCTCTTTCCGGGGTTAGGCAAGAGACCCAGTACTTC,CASSSLSGVRQETQYF
.,.,TRBV7-2,TRBJ1-2,TGTGCCAGCAGCTTTAGAACAGAAGGCTACACCTTC,CASSFRTEGYTF
.,TRBD2,TRBV5-4,TRBJ2-7,TGTGCCAGCAGCTTGGTGGGGACTAGCGTCAACGAGCAGTACTTC,CASSLVGTSVNEQYF
.,.,TRBV10-2,TRBJ2-2,TGCGCCAGCAGTGAGTTGGGACTTGGGAACACCGGGGAGCTGTTTTTT,CASSELGLGNTGELFF
few,TRBD1,TRBV6-5,TRBJ1-6,TGTGCCAGCAGTTGGGGACAGGGAAGGGTTTCACCCCTCCACTTT,CASSWGQGRVSPLHF
.,.,TRBV5-5,TRBJ1-5,TGTGCCAGCAGCCCGGCCCCGGGGACAAGTCAGCCCCAGCATTTT,CASSPAPGTSQPQHF
.,TRBD1,TRBV6-1,TRBJ1-4,TGTGCCAGCAGTGAAATGGCAGGGGGGTTTGAAAAACTGTTTTTT,CASSEMAGGFEKLFF
.,.,TRBV5-1,TRBJ1-2,TGCGCCAGCAGCTTGGTAGCTAAGAACTATGGCTACACCTTC,CASSLVAKNYGYTF
.,TRBD1,TRBV10-1,TRBJ2-7,TGCGCCAGCAGTGCTCTAACCGGGACAGGGACCTACGAGCAGTACTTC,CASSALTGTGTYEQYF
.,TRBD2,TRBV6-6,TRBJ2-7,TGTGCCAGCAGTCGGGGGGGAGCATCCACCCTTAGCTCCTACGAGCAGTACTTC,CASSRGGASTLSSYEQYF
.,TRBD1,TRBV4-1,TRBJ2-1,TGCGCCAGCAGCCAAGGAACCGGGACAGGAGTCTATGAGCAGTTCTTC,CASSQGTGTGVYEQFF
.,.,TRBV2,TRBJ2-7,TGTGCCAGCAGTGAAGGTGCGGCAGGGATTCCCTACGAGCAGTACTTC,CASSEGAAGIPYEQYF
once,.,TRBV19,TRBJ1-2,TGTGCCAGTAGTATAGTCGAGGTTAACTATGGCTACACCTTC,CASSIVEVNYGYTF
.,.,TRBV6-4,TRBJ2-3,TGTGCCAGCAGTGAGGACACTAGCACAGATACGCAGTATTTT,CASSEDTSTDTQYF
few,.,TRBV14,TRBJ1-2,TGTGCCAGCAGCCAAGTTACGGGAACCTATGGCTACACCTTC,CASSQVTGTYGYTF
few,.,TRBV7-9,TRBJ1-6,TGTGCCAGCAGACCTCCCGGGACTCTCAATTCACCCCTCCACTTT,CASRPPGTLNSPLHF
.,.,TRBV27,TRBJ1-2,TGTGCCAGCAGTTTCGGGGGGCTCAACTATGGCTACACCTTC,CASSFGGLNYGYTF
.,.,TRBV7-9,TRBJ2-3,TGTGCCAGCAGCCTCGGGGTAGCGGGCACAGATACGCAGTATTTT,CASSLGVAGTDTQYF
.,.,TRBV14,TRBJ1-1,TGTGCCAGCAGCCAAAAAATGACGGGCAGGGCTAATTATGGGGCTTTCTTT,CASSQKMTGRANYGAFF
.,TRBD2,TRBV28,TRBJ2-1,TGTGCCAGCAGATGGGCGGCTAGCGGGGCCAATGAGCAGTTCTTC,CASRWAASGANEQFF
.,.,TRBV3-1/TRBV3-2,TRBJ2-1,TGTGCCAGCAGCCAAGAAGGGGATATCTCCTACAATGAGCAGTTCTTC,CASSQEGDISYNEQFF
.,TRBD2,TRBV5-1,TRBJ2-3,TGCGCCAGCAGCTTGGAGACTAGCGGTGGCACAGATACGCAGTATTTT,CASSLETSGGTDTQYF
few,.,TRBV4-2,TRBJ1-6,TGTGCCAGCAGCCAAGATCGGGGTTCACCCCTCCACTTT,CASSQDRGSPLHF
once,.,TRBV5-4,TRBJ1-1,TGTGCCAGCAGCTTGTCTCGGGGAGGGGTGGGCACTGAAGCTTTCTTT,CASSLSRGGVGTEAFF
.,.,TRBV14,TRBJ2-3,TGTGCCAGCAGCCAAGATCCGGCAGGTACGCAGTATTTT,CASSQDPAGTQYF
.,TRBD1,TRBV6-5,TRBJ2-7,TGTGCCACCTTAGAACCGGGACAGGGAATCTACGAGCAGTACTTC,CATLEPGQGIYEQYF
few,.,TRBV5-8,TRBJ1-3,TGTGCCAGCAGCTTGGAGGGGCTACAACGAAACACCATATATTTT,CASSLEGLQRNTIYF